This T cell receptor (beta chain) was recorded in a study of tumour-infiltrating T cells in Burkitt lymphoma. Study as a whole: Patients covered every epidemiological subtype of Burkitt lymphoma.

Method: immunoSEQ multiplex PCR; TCRdb's copy keeps in-frame clones and lacks some. The profile shows 1,500 to 2,000 clones, roughly 13% of them singletons. CDR1 and CDR2 (germline): SGHAT, FQNNGV. The V and J ends lost 5 bases and 3 bases, in that order; junction bases with no gene match: 10. This CDR3 region has 16 residues. The clonotype comes from a human donor with Burkitt lymphoma. The sequenced material came from tumor tissue. The chain joins TRBV11-2 to TRBJ2-3, with TRBD1 matching over 8 bases. DNA of the CDR3: TGTGCCAGCAGCGGATCGGACAGGGAGGAAACAGATACGCAGTATTTT. Its protein product is CASSGSDREETDTQYF. The entire variable domain, with the rest obtained from reference TRBV11-2 and TRBJ2-3, is as follows: EAGVAQSPRYKIIEKRQSVAFWCNPISGHATLYWYQQILGQGPKLLIQFQNNGVVDDSQLPKDRFSAERLKGVDSTLKIQPAKLEDSAVYLCASSGSDREETDTQYFGPGTRLTVL.